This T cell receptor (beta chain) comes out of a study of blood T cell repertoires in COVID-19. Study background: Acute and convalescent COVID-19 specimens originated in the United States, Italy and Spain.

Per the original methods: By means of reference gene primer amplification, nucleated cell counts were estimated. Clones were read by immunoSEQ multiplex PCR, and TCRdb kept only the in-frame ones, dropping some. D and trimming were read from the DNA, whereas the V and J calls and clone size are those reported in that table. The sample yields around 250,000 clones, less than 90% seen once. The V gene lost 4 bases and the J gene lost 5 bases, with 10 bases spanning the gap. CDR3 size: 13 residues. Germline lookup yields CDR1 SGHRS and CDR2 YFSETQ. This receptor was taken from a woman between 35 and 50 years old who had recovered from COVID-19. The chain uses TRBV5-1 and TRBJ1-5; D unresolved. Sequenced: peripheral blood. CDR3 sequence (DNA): TGCGCCAGCAGCACGGACGGGGATCAGCCCCAGCATTTT. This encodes CASSTDGDQPQHF.